A selection of T cell receptor beta chains follows, all from one sample in a study of Graves' ophthalmopathy and Graves' hyperthyroidism. TCRdb used MiXCR to reprocess the multiplex PCR reads, holding one entry per CDR3 protein. The sample lists approximately 150,000 distinct CDR3 sequences; around 39% were seen once. Sequenced sample: peripheral blood. Receptors originate from a man younger than 45 with Graves' ophthalmopathy. Each CDR3 is given with its conserved first and last residue. D genes are given only for firm matches. Clone size, where shown, is once, few, many, or a class for clones that have expanded.

V gene	J gene	CDR3 length	D gene	clone size	CDR3 protein	CDR3 DNA
TRBV20-1	TRBJ2-7	13	NA	once	CSAEGQEIYEQYF	TGCAGTGCCGAGGGCCAGGAGATCTACGAGCAGTACTTC
TRBV20-1	TRBJ2-7	15	TRBD2	NA	CSARERKREPYEQYF	TGCAGTGCTAGAGAACGGAAGCGGGAGCCCTACGAGCAGTACTTC
TRBV15	TRBJ2-5	17	TRBD2	many	CATSRDLPPSGQETQYF	TGTGCCACCAGCAGAGATCTGCCCCCTAGCGGACAAGAGACCCAGTACTTC
TRBV2	TRBJ2-5	14	NA	NA	CASRPGTVQETQYF	TGTGCCAGCAGACCCGGGACGGTGCAAGAGACCCAGTACTTC
TRBV5-6	TRBJ2-5	14	NA	many	CASSPGLRGETQYF	TGTGCCAGCAGCCCTGGACTCCGGGGGGAGACCCAGTACTTC
TRBV7-3	TRBJ2-5	14	TRBD2	few	CASSLGTSSETQYF	TGTGCCAGCAGCTTAGGGACTAGCTCGGAGACCCAGTACTTC
TRBV2	TRBJ1-2	14	NA	many	CASSERGANYGYTF	TGTGCCAGCAGTGAACGGGGGGCTAACTATGGCTACACCTTC
TRBV6-1	TRBJ2-5	12	NA	NA	CASSEGWETQYF	TGTGCCAGCAGTGAAGGGTGGGAGACCCAGTACTTC
TRBV9	TRBJ2-7	12	NA	NA	CASSVGGGEQYF	TGTGCCAGCAGCGTAGGAGGCGGCGAGCAGTACTTC
TRBV7-2	TRBJ2-5	12	NA	many	CASSLDGRLDNF	TGTGCCAGCAGCTTAGACGGCCGACTCGATAACTTC
TRBV4-3	TRBJ1-1	13	NA	many	CASSLRSATEAFF	TGCGCCAGCAGCCTCAGGAGTGCGACTGAAGCTTTCTTT
TRBV6-2/TRBV6-3	TRBJ2-7	14	TRBD1	NA	CASSRTGGIHEQYF	TGTGCCAGCAGTCGGACAGGGGGGATACACGAGCAGTACTTC
TRBV28	TRBJ1-3	15	NA	NA	CASSLIRERGNTIYF	TGTGCCAGCAGTTTAATCAGGGAAAGGGGAAACACCATATATTTT
TRBV6-5	TRBJ2-5	16	NA	many	CASSRLGLRSGETQYF	TGTGCCAGCAGTAGACTAGGCTTGCGGTCCGGAGAGACCCAGTACTTC
TRBV30	TRBJ1-1	13	TRBD1	many	CAWAGQVDTEAFF	TGTGCCTGGGCGGGACAGGTAGACACTGAAGCTTTCTTT
TRBV3-1	TRBJ1-1	13	NA	many	CASSPPANTEAFF	TGTGCCAGCAGCCCACCGGCGAACACTGAAGCTTTCTTT
TRBV5-1	TRBJ2-5	16	TRBD1	many	CASSLGTGLKQETQYF	TGCGCCAGCAGCTTGGGGACAGGGCTCAAGCAAGAGACCCAGTACTTC
TRBV6-2/TRBV6-3	TRBJ2-5	11	NA	NA	CASRWGETQYF	TGTGCCAGCAGATGGGGAGAGACCCAGTACTTC
TRBV20-1	TRBJ2-5	14	TRBD2	NA	CSARASGRGETQYF	TGCAGTGCTAGGGCTAGCGGGAGGGGAGAGACCCAGTACTTC
TRBV28	TRBJ1-1	14	NA	NA	CASSLPTLNTEAFF	TGTGCCAGCAGTTTACCGACACTGAACACTGAAGCTTTCTTT
TRBV12-3/TRBV12-4	TRBJ2-2	16	TRBD2	NA	CASSLGASGGPGELFF	TGTGCCAGCAGTTTAGGCGCTAGCGGGGGACCAGGGGAGCTGTTTTTT
TRBV25-1	TRBJ1-5	15	NA	many	CASSGVGGSGQPQHF	TGTGCCAGCAGTGGGGTAGGAGGCTCGGGTCAGCCCCAGCATTTT
TRBV27	TRBJ2-7	15	NA	many	CASSPWGRSSYEQYF	TGTGCCAGCAGTCCTTGGGGGCGAAGCTCCTACGAGCAGTACTTC
TRBV28	TRBJ1-5	16	NA	NA	CASSAIGTFVNQPQHF	TGTGCCAGCAGTGCCATCGGGACATTTGTCAATCAGCCCCAGCATTTT
TRBV28	TRBJ2-7	15	NA	many	CASTPRDRIGYEQYF	TGTGCCAGCACCCCCAGGGACCGCATCGGATACGAGCAGTACTTC
TRBV6-2/TRBV6-3	TRBJ2-7	12	NA	NA	CASSYPGLEQYF	TGTGCCAGCAGTTACCCCGGCTTGGAGCAGTACTTC
TRBV12-3/TRBV12-4	TRBJ1-1	14	NA	many	CASSLGQVNTEAFF	TGTGCCAGCAGTTTAGGACAGGTGAACACTGAAGCTTTCTTT
TRBV11-2	TRBJ1-2	16	NA	few	CASSPSGGGTNYGYTF	TGTGCCAGCAGCCCCAGTGGAGGCGGGACTAACTATGGCTACACCTTC
TRBV6-1	TRBJ1-2	13	NA	once	CASRDPGIRSYTF	TGTGCCAGCAGGGACCCAGGGATACGTAGCTACACCTTC
TRBV2	TRBJ2-7	10	NA	few	CASGSNEQYF	TGTGCCAGCGGAAGTAACGAGCAGTACTTC
TRBV2	TRBJ1-3	14	TRBD1	few	CASSETGAGNTIYF	TGTGCCAGCAGTGAGACAGGGGCTGGAAACACCATATATTTT
TRBV7-3	TRBJ2-7	13	NA	NA	CASSAPNGNEQYF	TGTGCCAGCAGCGCACCCAATGGGAACGAGCAGTACTTC
TRBV12-3/TRBV12-4	TRBJ2-7	17	TRBD2	many	CASSLEWGLAGSYEQYF	TGTGCCAGCAGTTTAGAGTGGGGACTAGCGGGTTCCTACGAGCAGTACTTC
TRBV12-3/TRBV12-4	TRBJ1-1	15	NA	once	CASSLVPGGSSEAFF	TGTGCCAGCAGTTTAGTACCGGGAGGAAGTTCTGAAGCTTTCTTT
TRBV19	TRBJ1-1	13	NA	many	CASSIKRDAEAFF	TGTGCCAGTAGTATCAAACGGGACGCTGAAGCTTTCTTT
TRBV28	TRBJ2-7	13	NA	many	CASDLLVGYEQYF	TGTGCCAGCGATTTGCTAGTAGGCTACGAGCAGTACTTC
TRBV6-2/TRBV6-3	TRBJ2-5	15	TRBD1	NA	CAGSYVRTGGETQYF	TGTGCCGGCAGTTACGTAAGGACAGGCGGAGAGACCCAGTACTTC
TRBV28	TRBJ2-7	14	NA	NA	CASSLSAYFNEQYF	TGTGCCAGCAGTTTATCCGCTTACTTCAACGAGCAGTACTTC
TRBV24-1	TRBJ2-5	15	NA	NA	CATSDSTRVQETQYF	TGTGCCACCAGTGATTCAACACGAGTCCAAGAGACCCAGTACTTC
TRBV29-1	TRBJ1-3	13	NA	many	CSAAVPPGNTIYF	TGCAGCGCCGCCGTCCCCCCTGGAAACACCATATATTTT
TRBV6-1	TRBJ2-7	11	NA	NA	CASGGGYEQYF	TGTGCCAGCGGAGGGGGCTACGAGCAGTACTTC
TRBV6-2/TRBV6-3	TRBJ2-7	15	TRBD2	many	CASSDLGTSGYEQYF	TGTGCCAGCAGTGATCTCGGAACTAGCGGCTACGAGCAGTACTTC
TRBV6-1	TRBJ2-2	13	TRBD1	NA	CAGDRANTGELFF	TGTGCCGGCGACAGGGCGAACACCGGGGAGCTGTTTTTT
TRBV29-1	TRBJ1-1	10	NA	NA	CSGRDTEAFF	TGCAGCGGCAGAGACACTGAAGCTTTCTTT
TRBV12-3/TRBV12-4	TRBJ2-7	14	NA	NA	CASSLGGNAYEQYF	TGTGCCAGCAGTTTAGGTGGGAATGCGTACGAGCAGTACTTC
TRBV6-1	TRBJ1-2	13	TRBD1	NA	CASRETGGDGYTF	TGTGCCAGCAGGGAAACAGGGGGCGACGGCTACACCTTC